The 30 T cell receptor beta chains given below trace back to one sample, sequenced in a study of control samples from healthy donors and cancer patients. Some clones are missing from TCRdb's copy, which holds only in-frame ones; the method was immunoSEQ multiplex PCR. Of 90,000 to 150,000 clones listed, 89% were seen once; the top ten hold almost 40%. Sequenced sample: blood. The receptors come from a man aged 50 or older in good health.

The chain employs TRBV18 and TRBJ2-7; D perhaps matches TRBD1 (5 bases). Trimming took 6 bases from V and 1 from J, leaving 10 bases between them. The length of the CDR3 is 13 residues. The germline V gene encodes CDR1 KGHSH and CDR2 LQKENI. CDR3 protein: CASSFQGSYEQYF. The CDR3 DNA follows: TGTGCCAGCTCCTTCCAGGGTTCCTACGAGCAGTACTTC. Drawing the rest from reference TRBV18 and TRBJ2-7, the complete variable domain is NAGVMQNPRHLVRRRGQEARLRCSPMKGHSHVYWYRQLPEEGLKFMVYLQKENIIDESGMPKERFSAEFPKEGPSILRIQQVVRGDSAAYFCASSFQGSYEQYFGPGTRLTVT.

CDR3 sequence: CASSLGDRFYSGANVLTF. CDR3 nucleotides: TGTGCCAGCAGCTTGGGGGACAGGTTCTACTCTGGGGCCAACGTCCTGACTTTC. The chain recombines TRBV5-8 with TRBJ2-6, with 8 bases lining up with TRBD1. The CDR3 loop spans 18 amino acids. CDR1 is SGHTS, CDR2 YDEGEE, per germline. V lost 0 bases to trimming and J lost 0 bases; unmatched junction nucleotides: 5. Full variable domain (remainder filled in from reference TRBV5-8 and TRBJ2-6): EAGVTQSPTHLIKTRGQQATLRCSPISGHTSVYWYQQALGLGLQFLLWYDEGEERNRGNFPPRFSGRQFPNYSSELNVNALELEDSALYLCASSLGDRFYSGANVLTFGAGSRLTVL.

The CDR3 region has the DNA TGTGCCAGCTCACTCTTGGAAGACAGGGGGATCGCAAACATTCAGTACTTC. Encoded protein: CASSLLEDRGIANIQYF. This sequence joins TRBV18 and TRBJ2-4, with 9 bases matching TRBD1. Losses at the gene ends were 4 bases for V and 6 bases for J; bases not matched to a gene: 13. Germline CDR1 reads KGHSH; CDR2 reads LQKENI. The CDR3 consists of 17 residues. Looking up the rest from reference TRBV18 and TRBJ2-4 gives the full variable domain: NAGVMQNPRHLVRRRGQEARLRCSPMKGHSHVYWYRQLPEEGLKFMVYLQKENIIDESGMPKERFSAEFPKEGPSILRIQQVVRGDSAAYFCASSLLEDRGIANIQYFGAGTRLSVL.

The CDR3 DNA sequence: TGTGCCACCAGTGACCCGGGACTAGCGGGGGGGCCGCAGGAGCAGTTCTTC. It yields the protein CATSDPGLAGGPQEQFF. The chain combines TRBV24-1 with TRBJ2-1, with 16 bases fitting TRBD2. This CDR3 spans 17 amino acids. Per the germline V gene, CDR1 is KGHDR and CDR2 is SFDVKD. V trimming: 4 bases; J trimming: 10 bases; junction bases outside the gene matches: 9.

The chain recombines TRBV5-4 with TRBJ2-3; 7 positions match TRBD2. Germline CDR1 SGHNT, CDR2 YYREEE (reference sequence). The V gene end was trimmed by 4 bases and the J gene end by 5 bases; junction bases not matched to a gene: 10. The CDR3 loop spans 15 amino acids. The CDR3 loop is CASSKSGTGIDTQYF. In nucleotides, the CDR3 is TGTGCCAGCAGCAAGAGCGGGACGGGTATAGATACGCAGTATTTT.

V gene TRBV5-1 combines with J gene TRBJ2-6; no definite D call. Germline V lookup: CDR1 SGHRS, CDR2 YFSETQ. This CDR3 comprises 15 residues. V was clipped by 4 bases and J by 1 base, with 9 bases between them. In DNA, the CDR3 is TGCGCCAGCAGCACCGACAAGTCTGGGGCCAACGTCCTGACTTTC. This gives the protein CASSTDKSGANVLTF.

The count of this clone is one. This rearrangement joins TRBV29-1 to TRBJ2-3; maybe TRBD2 (5 bases). The length of the CDR3 is 15 residues. The germline CDR1 and CDR2 sequences are SQVTM and ANQGSEA. V lost 4 bases and J lost 2, with 16 bases in between. The CDR3 DNA reads TGCAGCGTTGTGGAAGGCGGGCTCCTCACAGATACGCAGTATTTT. This codes for CSVVEGGLLTDTQYF.

The chain couples TRBV9 to TRBJ1-1; 8 nucleotides agree with TRBD1. The germline gives CDR1 SGDLS, CDR2 YYNGEE. J was trimmed by 1 base and V by 4 bases; bases with no gene match: 3. CDR3 length: 14 amino acids. In DNA form, the CDR3 reads TGTGCCAGCAGCACCGGACAGGGGAACACTGAAGCTTTCTTT. Translating it yields CASSTGQGNTEAFF.

The chain has TRBV10-2 and TRBJ1-6; D might be TRBD1 (5 bases). This CDR3 comprises 13 residues. V was pared by 6 bases and J by 9 bases, with 12 bases between. Germline CDR1 is WSHSY and CDR2 is SAAADI. CDR3: CASRDGTPSPLHF. CDR3 coding DNA: TGCGCCAGCAGGGATGGGACTCCTTCACCCCTCCACTTT.

The V and J genes are TRBV6-5 and TRBJ2-3; D perhaps matches TRBD2 (6 bases). Trimming shortened V by 6 bases and J by 5 bases, and 15 bases separated the two germline ends. CDR3 size: 14 residues. Germline lookup yields CDR1 MNHEY and CDR2 SVGAGI. The CDR3 DNA reads TGTGCCAGCAGCCTGAGAAGGCGGGAAGATACGCAGTATTTT. This encodes CASSLRRREDTQYF.

The J gene is TRBJ1-3, the V gene TRBV9; TRBD1 matches at 11 bases. Germline V lookup: CDR1 SGDLS, CDR2 YYNGEE. The V and J ends lost 3 bases and 3 bases, in that order; junction bases with no gene match: 2. The CDR3 sequence is 15 residues long. The CDR3 coding sequence is TGTGCCAGCAGCGAGGGGACAGGGGGTGGAAACACCATATATTTT. This encodes CASSEGTGGGNTIYF.

The chain has TRBV27 and TRBJ1-2; maybe TRBD1 (5 bases). CDR3 length equals 13 residues. V shed 2 bases and J shed 4 bases, with 8 bases lying between them. The germline V gene encodes CDR1 MNHEY and CDR2 SMNVEV (reference sequence). DNA for the CDR3: TGTGCCAGCAGTTTAGAGAGGGGCTATGGCTACACCTTC. Its protein product is CASSLERGYGYTF.

The chain joins TRBV27 to TRBJ2-2; no definite D call. CDR3 length: 13 amino acids. Germline lookup yields CDR1 MNHEY and CDR2 SMNVEV (reference sequence). The ends were cut back, 6 bases at V and 1 base at J, with 6 bases in the middle. The CDR3 coding sequence is TGTGCCAGCAGGACTCAGAACACCGGGGAGCTGTTTTTT. Translating it yields CASRTQNTGELFF.

This clone showed up just a few times. The rearrangement joins TRBV30 to TRBJ1-2; D is undetermined. Germline V gene sequence: CDR1 GTSNPN, CDR2 SVGIG (reference sequence). The V and J ends lost 0 bases and 4 bases respectively, with 12 bases between them. The CDR3 loop spans 14 amino acids. The CDR3 sequence: CAWSVARTIYGYTF. The CDR3, as DNA: TGTGCCTGGAGTGTAGCCAGAACTATCTATGGCTACACCTTC.

V and J are TRBV7-2 and TRBJ2-7, with D tentatively TRBD1 or TRBD2 (5 bases each). The CDR3 covers 14 residues. Germline V gene data show CDR1 as SGHTA and CDR2 as FQGNSA. Trimming stripped 3 bases from V and 5 bases from J, with 14 bases between. The CDR3 DNA reads as TGTGCCAGCAGCTTCGAGGGGAACGTTAACGAGCAGTACTTC. This encodes CASSFEGNVNEQYF.

This sequence joins TRBV7-2 and TRBJ2-3; TRBD1 matches 7 bases. The CDR3 has 12 amino acids. V lost 3 bases and J lost 8; bases outside the gene matches: 2. CDR1 and CDR2 from the germline V gene are SGHTA and FQGNSA. CDR3 amino acids: CASSFDRATQYF. The CDR3 DNA is TGTGCCAGCAGCTTTGACAGGGCTACGCAGTATTTT. Full variable domain (remainder filled in from reference TRBV7-2 and TRBJ2-3): GAGVSQSPSNKVTEKGKDVELRCDPISGHTALYWYRQSLGQGLEFLIYFQGNSAPDKSGLPSDRFSAERTGGSVSTLTIQRTQQEDSAVYLCASSFDRATQYFGPGTRLTVL.

The chain joins TRBV6-6 to TRBJ1-1; D is possibly TRBD1 (6 bases). V was cut by 4 bases and J by 1 base, with 16 bases left in between. The CDR3 has 16 residues. Germline values: CDR1 MNHNY, CDR2 SVGAGI (reference sequence). CDR3 loop: CASSLRGRGANTEAFF. CDR3 sequence (DNA): TGTGCCAGCAGTTTGCGAGGCAGGGGCGCGAACACTGAAGCTTTCTTT.

V and J are TRBV4-1 and TRBJ1-1; D may be TRBD1 (5 bases). Germline V lookup: CDR1 MGHRA, CDR2 YSYEKL. The V end lost 1 base, the J end lost 2 bases, and 11 bases lay between the germline ends. This CDR3 region has 15 residues. The CDR3 DNA sequence: TGCGCCAGCAGCCAAGTTCAGGGCGACAACACTGAAGCTTTCTTT. Residues: CASSQVQGDNTEAFF.

CDR3 nucleotide sequence: TGTGCCAGCAGCTACGACAGGGGAAGAGGCTACACCTTC. Translation gives CASSYDRGRGYTF. The rearrangement joins TRBV5-4 to TRBJ1-2; 8 nucleotides align to TRBD1. Germline V gene lookup returns CDR1 SGHNT and CDR2 YYREEE (reference sequence). The CDR3 totals 13 residues. After removal of 3 bases from V and 8 bases from J, the junction contained 6 bases not matched to a gene.

The chain combines TRBV18 with TRBJ1-1; D gene unclear. Looked up from germline, CDR1 is KGHSH and CDR2 is LQKENI. V was trimmed by 8 bases and J by 1 base, leaving 11 bases between them. The CDR3 is 13 residues long. The CDR3 loop is CASRPGWNTEAFF. The CDR3 DNA is TGTGCCAGCCGTCCGGGGTGGAACACTGAAGCTTTCTTT.

The chain recombines TRBV6-6 with TRBJ2-3, with a tentative D call TRBD1 (5 bases). The ends were cut back, 4 bases at V and 5 bases at J, with 13 bases in the middle. Germline V gene lookup returns CDR1 MNHNY and CDR2 SVGAGI (reference sequence). This CDR3 has 14 residues. The CDR3 spells CASSSRQGQDTQYF. CDR3 nucleotides: TGTGCCAGCAGTTCGCGGCAGGGCCAAGATACGCAGTATTTT.

The chain joins TRBV24-1 to TRBJ2-2; unclear D gene. V lost 4 bases, J lost 7 bases, and 6 bases lay in between. CDR1 is KGHDR and CDR2 is SFDVKD in the germline V gene. The CDR3 totals 12 residues. The CDR3 bases are TGTGCCACCAGTGAGGCGAACGGGGAGCTGTTTTTT. Translating it yields CATSEANGELFF.

This clone has ten or more counts. J is TRBJ1-5 and V is TRBV6-5; D may be TRBD1 (5 bases). Germline CDR1 and CDR2: MNHEY and SVGAGI. V was pared by 7 bases and J by 0 bases, with 10 bases between. CDR3 length: 14 amino acids. In DNA, the CDR3 is TGTGCCAGCATGGGGGGAAATAGCAATCAGCCCCAGCATTTT. Amino acid sequence: CASMGGNSNQPQHF.

The chain joins TRBV29-1 to TRBJ1-2; no firm D call. This CDR3 spans 11 amino acids. V lost 3 bases and J 4 bases, leaving 6 bases between the germline ends. Looked up from germline, CDR1 is SQVTM and CDR2 is ANQGSEA. In DNA form, the CDR3 reads TGCAGCGTTGATCGGGGCTATGGCTACACCTTC. Its translation: CSVDRGYGYTF.

The CDR3 DNA sequence: TGTGCCAGCAGTTTCCGGCAGGGGGAAGCTTTCTTT. Protein sequence: CASSFRQGEAFF. The V and J genes are TRBV12-3 or TRBV12-4 and TRBJ1-1; TRBD1 is a possible D gene (6 bases). The CDR3 covers 12 residues. The V and J ends lost 3 bases and 8 bases respectively, with 10 bases between them.

The rearrangement links TRBV27 to TRBJ2-1; 8 nucleotides match TRBD1. V gave up 7 bases and J gave up 3 bases; unmatched junction bases: 11. This CDR3 has 16 residues. Germline CDR1 MNHEY, CDR2 SMNVEV (reference sequence). CDR3: CASKRGAGGYYNEQFF. In DNA form, the CDR3 reads TGTGCCAGCAAACGGGGCGCAGGGGGCTACTACAATGAGCAGTTCTTC.

The rearrangement links TRBV2 to TRBJ1-1; D might be TRBD1 (5 bases). The CDR3 contains 13 residues. CDR1 is SNHLY, CDR2 FYNNEI, per germline. With 5 bases removed from V and 5 bases from J, the gap between germline ends came to 12 bases. The CDR3: CASSTTGGTEAFF. The CDR3 DNA is TGTGCCAGCAGTACGACGGGGGGGACTGAAGCTTTCTTT. Together with reference TRBV2 and TRBJ1-1, the CDR3 gives the full variable domain: EPEVTQTPSHQVTQMGQEVILRCVPISNHLYFYWYRQILGQKVEFLVSFYNNEISEKSEIFDDQFSVERPDGSNFTLKIRSTKLEDSAMYFCASSTTGGTEAFFGQGTRLTVV.

This clone was recorded only once. The rearrangement joins TRBV6-5 to TRBJ2-7; D ambiguous. The V and J ends lost 2 bases and 2 bases respectively, with 7 bases between them. From germline, CDR1 is MNHEY and CDR2 SVGAGI. This CDR3 contains 13 residues. CDR3 sequence reads: CASSYGVTYEQYF. In nucleotides, the CDR3 is TGTGCCAGCAGTTACGGCGTTACCTACGAGCAGTACTTC.

The rearrangement joins TRBV19 to TRBJ1-1; tentatively, D is TRBD1 (5 bases). The germline CDR1 and CDR2 sequences are LNHDA and SQIVND (reference sequence). Between the trimmed V and J ends, which lost 4 bases and 1 base, there was a span of 7 bases. The CDR3 is made up of 13 amino acids. CDR3 sequence reads: CASSSDRNTEAFF. The CDR3 DNA reads as TGTGCCAGTAGTAGTGACAGGAACACTGAAGCTTTCTTT.

This chain links TRBV20-1 with TRBJ2-5; the D is unclear. This CDR3 contains 11 residues. Germline V gene lookup returns CDR1 DFQATT and CDR2 SNEGSKA (reference sequence). The germline V and J ends were trimmed by 5 bases and 4 bases, with 8 bases remaining between them. The DNA of the CDR3 is TGCAGTGCTCGGAACTTAGAGACCCAGTACTTC. Protein: CSARNLETQYF.